The present T cell receptor (beta chain) was sequenced within a study of blood T cell repertoires in COVID-19. In the original analysis: Using reference gene primer amplification, nucleated cell counts were estimated. Clones were read by immunoSEQ multiplex PCR, and TCRdb kept only the in-frame ones, dropping some. The V and J calls and clone size were taken over from that table, and D and trimming were inferred from the DNA. The table includes about 35,000 clones, 88% detected once. This CDR3 has 13 residues. CDR1 and CDR2 (germline): SNHLY, FYNNEI. V lost 6 bases, J lost 7 bases, and 12 bases lay in between.

Sequencing was performed on peripheral blood. The clonotype originates from a human donor in a cohort sampled during active COVID-19. The V and J genes are TRBV2 and TRBJ2-2, with D perhaps matching TRBD1 (6 bases). The CDR3 protein is CASRRTVSGELFF. Written as DNA, the CDR3 is TGTGCCAGCAGAAGGACAGTCAGCGGGGAGCTGTTTTTT.